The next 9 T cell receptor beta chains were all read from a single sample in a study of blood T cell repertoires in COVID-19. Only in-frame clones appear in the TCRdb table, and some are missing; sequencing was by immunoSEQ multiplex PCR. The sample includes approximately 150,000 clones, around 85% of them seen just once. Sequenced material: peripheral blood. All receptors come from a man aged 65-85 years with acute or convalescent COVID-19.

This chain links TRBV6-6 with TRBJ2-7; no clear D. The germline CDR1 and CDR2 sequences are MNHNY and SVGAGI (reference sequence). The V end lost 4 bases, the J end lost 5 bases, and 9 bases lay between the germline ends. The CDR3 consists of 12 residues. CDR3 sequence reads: CASSLTSHEQYF. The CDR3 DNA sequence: TGTGCCAGCAGTTTGACAAGCCACGAGCAGTACTTC.

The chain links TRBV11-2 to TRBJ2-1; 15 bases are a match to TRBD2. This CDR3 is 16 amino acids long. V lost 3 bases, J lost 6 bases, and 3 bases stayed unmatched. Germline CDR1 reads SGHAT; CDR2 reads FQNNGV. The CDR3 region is CASSFRTSGRANEQFF. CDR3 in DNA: TGTGCCAGCAGCTTCCGGACTAGCGGGAGGGCCAATGAGCAGTTCTTC.

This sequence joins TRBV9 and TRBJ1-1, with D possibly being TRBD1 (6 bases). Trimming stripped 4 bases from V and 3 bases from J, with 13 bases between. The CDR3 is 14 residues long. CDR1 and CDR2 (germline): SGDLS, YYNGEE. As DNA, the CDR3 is TGTGCCAGCAGCCCAGGACAGTTAGACACTGAAGCTTTCTTT. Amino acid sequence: CASSPGQLDTEAFF.

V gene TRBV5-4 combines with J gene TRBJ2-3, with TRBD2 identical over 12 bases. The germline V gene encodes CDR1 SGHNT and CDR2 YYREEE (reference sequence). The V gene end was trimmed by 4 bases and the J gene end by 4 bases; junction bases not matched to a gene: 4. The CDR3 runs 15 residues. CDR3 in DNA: TGTGCCAGCAGCAGGACTAGCGGGAACCCAGATACGCAGTATTTT. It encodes CASSRTSGNPDTQYF.

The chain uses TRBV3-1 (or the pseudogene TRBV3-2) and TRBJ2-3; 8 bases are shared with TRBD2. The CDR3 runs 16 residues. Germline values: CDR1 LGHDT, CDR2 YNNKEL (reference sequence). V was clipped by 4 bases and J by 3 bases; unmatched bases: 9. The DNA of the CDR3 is TGTGCCAGCAGCCCCGGGGTAGCGGGACCAACAGATACGCAGTATTTT. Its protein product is CASSPGVAGPTDTQYF.

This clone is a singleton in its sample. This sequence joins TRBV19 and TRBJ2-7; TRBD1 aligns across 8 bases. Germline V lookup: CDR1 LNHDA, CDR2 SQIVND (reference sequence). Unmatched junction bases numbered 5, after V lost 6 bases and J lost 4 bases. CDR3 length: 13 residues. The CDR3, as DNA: TGTGCCAGTAGCGACAGGGGTAAATACGAGCAGTACTTC. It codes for CASSDRGKYEQYF.

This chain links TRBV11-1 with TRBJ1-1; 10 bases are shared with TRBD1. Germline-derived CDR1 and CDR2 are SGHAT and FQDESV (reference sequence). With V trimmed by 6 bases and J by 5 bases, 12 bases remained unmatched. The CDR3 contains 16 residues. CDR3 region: CASSLDPGTGATEAFF. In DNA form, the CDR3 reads TGTGCCAGCAGTTTGGATCCCGGGACAGGGGCGACTGAAGCTTTCTTT.

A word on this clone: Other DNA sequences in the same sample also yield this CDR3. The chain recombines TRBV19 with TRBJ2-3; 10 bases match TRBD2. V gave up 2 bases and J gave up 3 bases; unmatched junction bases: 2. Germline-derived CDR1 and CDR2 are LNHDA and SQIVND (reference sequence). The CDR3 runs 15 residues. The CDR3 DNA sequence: TGTGCCAGTAGTATACTAGCGGGAGCTACAGATACGCAGTATTTT. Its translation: CASSILAGATDTQYF.

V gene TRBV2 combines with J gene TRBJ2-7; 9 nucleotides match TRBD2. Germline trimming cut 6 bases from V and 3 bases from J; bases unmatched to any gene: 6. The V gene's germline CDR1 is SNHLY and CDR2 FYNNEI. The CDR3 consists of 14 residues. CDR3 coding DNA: TGTGCCAGCAGGGGACTAGCAGCCCTCTACGAGCAGTACTTC. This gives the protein CASRGLAALYEQYF.